This T cell receptor (beta chain) derives from a study of T-cell reconstitution after alpha-beta-depleted transplantation in children (TCRdb year 2016). Broadly, across the study: Using TCR repertoire profiling, the study followed T-cell immune reconstitution in a quantitative way in children after TCRalphabeta/CD19-depleted allogeneic hematopoietic cell transplantation.

The library was made by PCR. TCRdb shows the sequencer as Illumina HiSeq 2500. TCR library preparation used molecular barcoding, with unique molecular identifiers applied to normalize quantification of the TCRbeta repertoire. Using fastp trimming at Q25 and MiXCR clonotype assembly, TCRdb reanalyzed the public sequencing data and kept in-frame beta chains. Rows matching on CDR3 protein sequence are summarized as one entry with the most common DNA and genes. In this sample the table shows roughly 220,000 distinct CDR3 sequences, around 11% of which occur a single time. The top ten clones comprise over 2.5% of the sample. The CDR3 adds up to 16 amino acids, both ends counted. The DNA shown is the 48-base CDR3, in frame from base 1. Compared with germline, V lacks 0 bases and J lacks 2 bases; bases without a gene match: 10. The germline V gene specifies SQVTM as CDR1 and ANQGSEA as CDR2. About this clonotype itself: Its antigen is not yet known. Given a much more abundant clone one base away, this may be a read error. No conserved phenylalanine or tryptophan ends this CDR3, so it is likely a read error.

The TCR originated in a human donor who donated a stem cell graft to a child with acute lymphoblastic leukemia. The input for sequencing was PBMCs from the stem cell graft donor, taken from the stem cell graft. The chain was built from TRBV29-1 and TRBJ2-7; 7 bases in the middle match TRBD2. The nucleotides read TGCAGCGTTGAAGATCACGGGGGAGGGAGGACCTACGAGCAGTACCTC. This sequence encodes CSVEDHGGGRTYEQYL.